A selection of T cell receptor beta chains follows, all from one sample in a study of blood T cell repertoires in COVID-19. Here immunoSEQ multiplex PCR was the method, and the copy in TCRdb shows in-frame clones only, minus some. The sample holds roughly 100,000 clones, around nine tenths seen once. Source material: peripheral blood. The source of these receptors is a human donor in a cohort sampled during active COVID-19. CDR3s include the opening cysteine and the closing phenylalanine or tryptophan. The D gene is left open where the match is weak.

d_call: TRBD1; v_call: TRBV30; cdr3_aa: CAWTHRGWGYGYTF
d_call: -; v_call: TRBV5-8; cdr3_aa: CASSFEGRMNTEAFF
d_call: TRBD2; v_call: TRBV28; cdr3_aa: CASSFHLAGLSYEQYF
d_call: -; v_call: TRBV2; cdr3_aa: CASISGSRYEQYF
d_call: TRBD2; v_call: TRBV6-1; cdr3_aa: CASSETSGNADTQYF
d_call: -; v_call: TRBV11-3; cdr3_aa: CASSLFTNTGELFF
d_call: -; v_call: TRBV6-2/TRBV6-3; cdr3_aa: CASSHRVAGEAFF
d_call: TRBD2; v_call: TRBV28; cdr3_aa: CASLIAGGYEQYF
d_call: -; v_call: TRBV4-2; cdr3_aa: CASSPRGSSLRYEQYF
d_call: -; v_call: TRBV11-2; cdr3_aa: CASSSFSSSYNEQFF
d_call: -; v_call: TRBV9; cdr3_aa: CASSGDTNEQYF
d_call: -; v_call: TRBV30; cdr3_aa: CAWSLNEQYF
d_call: -; v_call: TRBV7-2; cdr3_aa: CASSLASTGTNYGYTF
d_call: TRBD1; v_call: TRBV19; cdr3_aa: CASSMKGQTYEQYF
d_call: -; v_call: TRBV5-6; cdr3_aa: CASSARVDPYEQYF
d_call: -; v_call: TRBV28; cdr3_aa: CASSLVGDMNTEAFF
d_call: -; v_call: TRBV6-4; cdr3_aa: CAGAAAQWTEAFF
d_call: -; v_call: TRBV5-1; cdr3_aa: CASSSYREGNSEAFF